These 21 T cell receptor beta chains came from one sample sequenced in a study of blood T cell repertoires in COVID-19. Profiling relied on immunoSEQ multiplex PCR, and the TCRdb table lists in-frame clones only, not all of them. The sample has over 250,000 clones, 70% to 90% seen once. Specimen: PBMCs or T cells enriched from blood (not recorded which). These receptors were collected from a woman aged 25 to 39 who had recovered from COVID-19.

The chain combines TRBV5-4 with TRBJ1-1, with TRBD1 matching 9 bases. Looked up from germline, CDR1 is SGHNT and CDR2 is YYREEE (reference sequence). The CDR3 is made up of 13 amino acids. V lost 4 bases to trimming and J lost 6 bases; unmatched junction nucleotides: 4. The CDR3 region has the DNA TGTGCCAGCAGCGCTACAGGGGGCCCTGAAGCTTTCTTT. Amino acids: CASSATGGPEAFF.

CDR3 in amino acids: CASSVVGGSSTDTQYF. CDR3 bases: TGTGCCAGCAGCGTAGTAGGCGGCTCTAGCACAGATACGCAGTATTTT. The chain uses TRBV9 and TRBJ2-3, with D uncertain. Trimming left V 0 bases short and J 0 bases short, with 11 bases between. Germline CDR1 reads SGDLS; CDR2 reads YYNGEE. This CDR3 has 16 amino acids.

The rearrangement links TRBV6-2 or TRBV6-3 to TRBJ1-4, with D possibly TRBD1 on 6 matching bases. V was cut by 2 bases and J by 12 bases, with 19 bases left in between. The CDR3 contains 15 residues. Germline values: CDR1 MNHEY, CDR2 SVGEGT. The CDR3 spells CASSYGGADIAELFF. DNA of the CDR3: TGTGCCAGCAGTTACGGGGGGGCCGACATTGCCGAACTGTTTTTT.

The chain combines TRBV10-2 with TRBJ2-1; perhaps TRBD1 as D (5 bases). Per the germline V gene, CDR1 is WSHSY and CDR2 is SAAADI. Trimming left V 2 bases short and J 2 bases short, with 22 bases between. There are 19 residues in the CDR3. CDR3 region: CASSEETALGRSPYNEQFF. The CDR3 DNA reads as TGCGCCAGCAGTGAGGAGACAGCTCTCGGCAGGTCACCCTACAATGAGCAGTTCTTC.

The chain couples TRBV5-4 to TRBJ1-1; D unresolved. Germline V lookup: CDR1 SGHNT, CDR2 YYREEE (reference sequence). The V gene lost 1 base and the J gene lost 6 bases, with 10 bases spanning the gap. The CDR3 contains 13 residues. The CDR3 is CASSLNSVPEAFF. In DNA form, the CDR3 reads TGTGCCAGCAGCTTGAATTCAGTCCCTGAAGCTTTCTTT. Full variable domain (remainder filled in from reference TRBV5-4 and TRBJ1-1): ETGVTQSPTHLIKTRGQQVTLRCSSQSGHNTVSWYQQALGQGPQFIFQYYREEENGRGNFPPRFSGLQFPNYSSELNVNALELDDSALYLCASSLNSVPEAFFGQGTRLTVV.

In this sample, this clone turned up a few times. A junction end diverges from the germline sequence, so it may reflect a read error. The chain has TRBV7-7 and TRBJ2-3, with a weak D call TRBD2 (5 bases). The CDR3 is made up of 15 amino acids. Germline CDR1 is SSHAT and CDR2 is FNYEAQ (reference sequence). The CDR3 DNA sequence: TGTGCTAGCAGCTTAGAAGGGAGAGGAACAGATACGCAGTATTTT. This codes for CASSLEGRGTDTQYF.

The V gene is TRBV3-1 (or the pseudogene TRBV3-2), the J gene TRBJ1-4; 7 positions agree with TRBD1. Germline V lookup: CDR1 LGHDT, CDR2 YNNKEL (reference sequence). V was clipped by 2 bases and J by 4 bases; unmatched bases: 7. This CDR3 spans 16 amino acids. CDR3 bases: TGTGCCAGCAGCCAATACAGGGGTCGGGGTAATGAAAAACTGTTTTTT. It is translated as CASSQYRGRGNEKLFF.

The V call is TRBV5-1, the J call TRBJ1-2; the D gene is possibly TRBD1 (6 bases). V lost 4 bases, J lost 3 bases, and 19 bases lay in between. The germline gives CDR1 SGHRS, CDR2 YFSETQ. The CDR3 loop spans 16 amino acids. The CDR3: CASSPSLSGQHYGYTF. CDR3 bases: TGCGCCAGCAGCCCCAGTTTGTCCGGACAGCACTATGGCTACACCTTC. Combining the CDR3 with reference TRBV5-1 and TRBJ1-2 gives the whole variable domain KAGVTQTPRYLIKTRGQQVTLSCSPISGHRSVSWYQQTPGQGLQFLFEYFSETQRNKGNFPGRFSGRQFSNSRSEMNVSTLELGDSALYLCASSPSLSGQHYGYTFGSGTRLTVV.

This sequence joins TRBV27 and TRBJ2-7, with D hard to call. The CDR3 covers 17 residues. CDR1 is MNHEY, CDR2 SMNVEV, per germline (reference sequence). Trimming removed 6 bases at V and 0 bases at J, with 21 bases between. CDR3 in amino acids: CASRHVRVDVFSYEQYF. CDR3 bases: TGTGCCAGCAGGCACGTCCGGGTCGACGTTTTCTCCTACGAGCAGTACTTC.

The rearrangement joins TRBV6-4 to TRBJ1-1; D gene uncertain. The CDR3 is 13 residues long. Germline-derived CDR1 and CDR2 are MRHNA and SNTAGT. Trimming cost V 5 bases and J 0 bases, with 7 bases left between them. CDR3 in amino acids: CASSQVMNTEAFF. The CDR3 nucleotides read TGTGCCAGCAGTCAGGTTATGAACACTGAAGCTTTCTTT.

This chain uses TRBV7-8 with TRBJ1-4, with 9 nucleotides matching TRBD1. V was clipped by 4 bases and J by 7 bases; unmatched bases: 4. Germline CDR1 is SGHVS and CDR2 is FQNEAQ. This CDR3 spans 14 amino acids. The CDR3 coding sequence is TGTGCCAGCAGCTCGGACAGGGGAGGTGAAAAACTGTTTTTT. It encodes CASSSDRGGEKLFF.

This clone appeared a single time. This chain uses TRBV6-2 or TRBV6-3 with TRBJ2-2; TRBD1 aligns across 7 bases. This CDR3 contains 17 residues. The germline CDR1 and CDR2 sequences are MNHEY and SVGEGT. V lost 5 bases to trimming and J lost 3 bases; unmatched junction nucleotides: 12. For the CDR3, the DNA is TGTGCCAGCAGTAACCCACAGGGGATAGGGGACACCGGGGAGCTGTTTTTT. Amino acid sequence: CASSNPQGIGDTGELFF.

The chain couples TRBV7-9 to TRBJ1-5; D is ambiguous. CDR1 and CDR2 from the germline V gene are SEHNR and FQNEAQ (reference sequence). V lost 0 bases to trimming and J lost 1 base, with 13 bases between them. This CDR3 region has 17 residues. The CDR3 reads CASSLANGAWSNQPQHF. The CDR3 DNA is TGTGCCAGCAGCTTAGCGAACGGAGCCTGGAGCAATCAGCCCCAGCATTTT. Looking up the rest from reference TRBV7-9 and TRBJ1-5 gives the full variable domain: DTGVSQNPRHKITKRGQNVTFRCDPISEHNRLYWYRQTLGQGPEFLTYFQNEAQLEKSRLLSDRFSAERPKGSFSTLEIQRTEQGDSAMYLCASSLANGAWSNQPQHFGDGTRLSIL.

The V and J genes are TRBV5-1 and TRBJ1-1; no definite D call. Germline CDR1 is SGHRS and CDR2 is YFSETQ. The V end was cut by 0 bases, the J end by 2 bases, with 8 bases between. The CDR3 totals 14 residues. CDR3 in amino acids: CASSLDGFNTEAFF. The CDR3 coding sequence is TGCGCCAGCAGCTTGGACGGTTTTAACACTGAAGCTTTCTTT.

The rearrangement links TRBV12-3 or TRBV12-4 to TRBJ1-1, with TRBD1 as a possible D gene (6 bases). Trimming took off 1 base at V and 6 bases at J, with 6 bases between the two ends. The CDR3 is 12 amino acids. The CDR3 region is CASSLDRAEAFF. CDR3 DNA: TGTGCCAGCAGTTTAGACAGGGCTGAAGCTTTCTTT.

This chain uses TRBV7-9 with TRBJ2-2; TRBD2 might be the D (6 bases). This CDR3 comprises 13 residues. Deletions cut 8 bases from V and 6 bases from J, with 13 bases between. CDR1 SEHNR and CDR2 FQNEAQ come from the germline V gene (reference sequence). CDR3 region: CASRRLDSGELFF. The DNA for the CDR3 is TGTGCCAGCCGCCGACTAGATTCCGGGGAGCTGTTTTTT.

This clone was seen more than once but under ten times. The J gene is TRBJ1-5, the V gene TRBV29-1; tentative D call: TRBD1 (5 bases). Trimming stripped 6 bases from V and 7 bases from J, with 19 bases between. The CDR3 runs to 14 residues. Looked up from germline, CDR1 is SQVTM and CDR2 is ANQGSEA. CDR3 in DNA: TGCAGCGTGCAAGGGGCCCCGGGTGGACAGCCCCAGCATTTT. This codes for CSVQGAPGGQPQHF.

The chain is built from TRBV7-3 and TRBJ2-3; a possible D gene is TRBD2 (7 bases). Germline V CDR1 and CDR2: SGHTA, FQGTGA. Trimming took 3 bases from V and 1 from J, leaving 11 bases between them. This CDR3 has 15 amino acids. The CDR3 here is CASSFTGGRTDTQYF. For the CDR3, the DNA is TGTGCCAGCAGCTTCACGGGGGGCCGCACAGATACGCAGTATTTT.

The CDR3: CASSLGGGVYEQYF. The CDR3 bases are TGTGCCAGCAGCTTAGGCGGGGGAGTCTACGAGCAGTACTTC. The genes are TRBV7-6 and TRBJ2-7; 7 nucleotides align to TRBD2. With V trimmed by 1 base and J by 3 bases, 3 bases remained unmatched. The germline gives CDR1 SGHVS, CDR2 FNYEAQ. This CDR3 comprises 14 residues.

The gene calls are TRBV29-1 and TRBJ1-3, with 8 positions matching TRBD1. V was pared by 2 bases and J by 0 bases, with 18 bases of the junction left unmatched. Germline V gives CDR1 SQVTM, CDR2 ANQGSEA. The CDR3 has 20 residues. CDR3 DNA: TGCAGCGTTGAAATAGCCTACCGGGACAGGCTTCCTTCCTCTGGAAACACCATATATTTT. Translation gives CSVEIAYRDRLPSSGNTIYF.

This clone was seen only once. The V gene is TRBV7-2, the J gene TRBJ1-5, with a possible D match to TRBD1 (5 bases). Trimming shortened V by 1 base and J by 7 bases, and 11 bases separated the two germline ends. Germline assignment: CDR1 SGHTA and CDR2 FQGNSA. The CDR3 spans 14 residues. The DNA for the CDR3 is TGTGCCAGCAGCTTAGTAGGGGTGAGGCAGCCCCAGCATTTT. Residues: CASSLVGVRQPQHF.